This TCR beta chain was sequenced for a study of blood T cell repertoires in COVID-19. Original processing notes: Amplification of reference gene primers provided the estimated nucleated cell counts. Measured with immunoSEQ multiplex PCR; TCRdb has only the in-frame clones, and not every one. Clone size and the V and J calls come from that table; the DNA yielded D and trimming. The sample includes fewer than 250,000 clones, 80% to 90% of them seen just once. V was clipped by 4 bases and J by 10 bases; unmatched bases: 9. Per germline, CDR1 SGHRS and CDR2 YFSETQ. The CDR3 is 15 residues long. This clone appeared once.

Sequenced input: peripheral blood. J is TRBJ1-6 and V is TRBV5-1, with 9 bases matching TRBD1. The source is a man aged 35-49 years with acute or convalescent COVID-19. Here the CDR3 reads CASSPVTGGESPLHF. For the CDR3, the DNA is TGCGCCAGCAGCCCCGTAACAGGGGGCGAATCACCCCTCCACTTT.